The 18 T cell receptor beta chains presented below share a single source sample, sequenced in a study of blood T cells in healthy people across ages. With a J-beta primer mix and a sample-barcoded 5' primer, a second PCR ran 7 to 11 cycles. TCRdb re-called the 5' RACE reads with MiXCR, one entry per CDR3 protein. The sample includes about 290,000 distinct CDR3 sequences, 25% to 30% of them seen just once. The specimen was blood. Receptor source: a woman aged 70-85 years in good health.

The sample holds a few counts of this clonotype. The chain uses TRBV5-1 and TRBJ2-5; a weak D match, TRBD2 (5 bases). CDR1 is SGHRS, CDR2 YFSETQ, per germline. Trimming pared 1 base from V and 2 bases from J, leaving 9 bases between. This CDR3 region has 14 residues. CDR3 coding DNA: TGCGCCAGCAGCTTGTCTCCGGGACAAGAGACCCAGTACTTC. Translated: CASSLSPGQETQYF.

The chain links TRBV11-2 to TRBJ2-3, with 8 bases matching TRBD1. CDR3 length: 15 amino acids. CDR1 SGHAT and CDR2 FQNNGV come from the germline V gene. Losses at the gene ends were 5 bases for V and 5 bases for J; bases not matched to a gene: 9. The CDR3 loop reads CASSRQGSVKDTQYF. CDR3 in DNA: TGTGCCAGCAGCCGACAGGGGTCTGTGAAAGATACGCAGTATTTT.

The chain links TRBV7-2 to TRBJ2-3; D unclear. V lost 5 bases to trimming and J lost 4 bases, with 10 bases between them. Germline CDR1 SGHTA, CDR2 FQGNSA. This CDR3 has 13 amino acids. The CDR3 region is CASSPSRADTQYF. The CDR3 bases are TGTGCCAGCAGCCCCTCTAGAGCAGATACGCAGTATTTT.

Points on this clonotype: One end of the junction varies from germline; a read error may be responsible. The chain uses TRBV7-8 and TRBJ2-7, with 10 bases lining up with TRBD2. This CDR3 is built from 15 residues. The V gene's germline CDR1 is SGHVS and CDR2 FQNEAQ. The CDR3 nucleotides are TGTGCCAGCAGCTTAGGGACTAGCGGAACCTACGAGCAGTGCTTC. Protein product: CASSLGTSGTYEQCF.

J is TRBJ2-5 and V is TRBV20-1; D uncertain. The CDR3 runs to 11 residues. The germline CDR1 and CDR2 sequences are DFQATT and SNEGSKA (reference sequence). The V end was cut by 3 bases, the J end by 7 bases, with 9 bases between. DNA of the CDR3: TGCAGTGCTAGGTACCTGGGGACCCAGTACTTC. It is translated as CSARYLGTQYF.

The J gene is TRBJ2-5, the V gene TRBV5-1; D is perhaps TRBD1 (6 bases). The CDR3 covers 14 residues. Germline CDR1 SGHRS, CDR2 YFSETQ. V was cut by 0 bases and J by 4 bases, with 10 bases left in between. The CDR3 sequence is CASSLGQGRETQYF. For the CDR3, the DNA is TGCGCCAGCAGCTTGGGTCAGGGGAGAGAGACCCAGTACTTC.

This clonotype was counted many times. J is TRBJ2-5 and V is TRBV29-1; no clear D gene. Between the trimmed V and J ends, which lost 6 bases and 5 bases, there was a span of 13 bases. The germline CDR1 and CDR2 sequences are SQVTM and ANQGSEA. The CDR3 is 12 amino acids. CDR3 in amino acids: CSVGSGTETQYF. CDR3 nucleotides: TGCAGCGTGGGGTCAGGAACGGAGACCCAGTACTTC.

In its sample, this clonotype was seen a few times. This chain uses TRBV5-1 with TRBJ1-3; D might be TRBD1 (5 bases). Trimming left V 3 bases short and J 8 bases short, with 18 bases between. The length of the CDR3 is 15 residues. The V gene's germline CDR1 is SGHRS and CDR2 YFSETQ. CDR3 protein: CASSSGTSGGDTIYF. CDR3 bases: TGCGCCAGCAGCTCAGGGACTTCGGGGGGAGACACCATATATTTT.

The chain joins TRBV4-3 to TRBJ2-1, with TRBD2 as a possible D gene (6 bases). This CDR3 has 13 amino acids. The V end was cut by 2 bases, the J end by 12 bases, with 14 bases between. Germline loops: CDR1 LGHNA, CDR2 YSLEER. As DNA, the CDR3 is TGCGCCAGCAGCCAATATGGGAGGAGCAGGCAGTTCTTC. This translates into CASSQYGRSRQFF.

The sample holds a few counts of this clonotype. J is TRBJ2-1 and V is TRBV12-3 or TRBV12-4; 9 bases are shared with TRBD2. With V trimmed by 10 bases and J by 4 bases, 5 bases remained unmatched. The CDR3 totals 13 residues. The CDR3 DNA sequence: TGTGCCACCGAGACTAGCGGTTACAATGAGCAGTTCTTC. Residues: CATETSGYNEQFF.

The rearrangement joins TRBV20-1 to TRBJ2-2, with D possibly TRBD1 on 6 matching bases. Deletions cut 5 bases from V and 6 bases from J, with 10 bases between. The CDR3 consists of 12 residues. Germline CDR1 DFQATT, CDR2 SNEGSKA (reference sequence). CDR3 coding DNA: TGCAGTGCTTGGGACAAGCCCGGGGAGCTGTTTTTT. It yields the protein CSAWDKPGELFF.

J is TRBJ1-1 and V is TRBV4-1, with D unresolved. Germline V gene lookup returns CDR1 MGHRA and CDR2 YSYEKL. V was clipped by 4 bases and J by 2 bases, with 17 bases between them. The CDR3 has 16 amino acids. CDR3 in amino acids: CASSLGRARGNTEAFF. The CDR3 DNA reads TGCGCCAGCAGCCTCGGGAGGGCGAGAGGCAACACTGAAGCTTTCTTT.

This clonotype came up a few times. J is TRBJ1-4 and V is TRBV29-1; D gene ambiguous. CDR1 SQVTM and CDR2 ANQGSEA come from the germline V gene. The CDR3 is 14 amino acids. Between the trimmed V and J ends, which lost 6 bases and 0 bases, there was a span of 11 bases. The CDR3 nucleotides are TGCAGCGTCCTGGACCGCGCAACTAATGAAAAACTGTTTTTT. Its protein is CSVLDRATNEKLFF.

About this clonotype itself: Possible read error: a much larger clone is one base away. This chain joins TRBV29-1 and TRBJ2-3; D call uncertain. Germline CDR1 is SQVTM and CDR2 is ANQGSEA. Trimming left V 1 base short and J 1 base short, with 0 bases between. The CDR3 loop spans 11 amino acids. The DNA of the CDR3 is TGCAGCGTTGAAGGCACAGATACGCAGTATTTT. Translation: CSVEGTDTQYF.

A remark on this clonotype: Because the CDR3's place on the DNA is in doubt, the DNA is left out and the CDR3 is given as listed by TCRdb. The V gene is TRBV28, the J gene TRBJ2-1; TRBD1 is taken as the D call from the table, unchecked against the DNA. A total of 13 residues make up the CDR3, ends included. Germline V gives CDR1 MDHEN, CDR2 SYDVKM. This chain's CDR3 is CASILGRGNEQFF.

This rearrangement joins TRBV6-1 to TRBJ2-5, with unresolved D. The length of the CDR3 is 14 residues. Looked up from germline, CDR1 is MNHNS and CDR2 is SASEGT. The germline V and J ends were trimmed by 2 bases and 0 bases, with 7 bases remaining between them. CDR3 nucleotides: TGTGCCAGCAGTGAACGCCCGTACCAAGAGACCCAGTACTTC. Its translation is CASSERPYQETQYF.

The V gene is TRBV20-1, the J gene TRBJ2-1; 10 nucleotides match TRBD2. CDR3 size: 17 residues. Germline V gives CDR1 DFQATT, CDR2 SNEGSKA (reference sequence). J gave up 4 bases and V 3 bases, and 12 bases lay outside the gene matches. The CDR3 here is CSARSVLAGEGYNEQFF. The CDR3 region has the DNA TGCAGTGCTAGGAGCGTCCTAGCGGGAGAGGGGTACAATGAGCAGTTCTTC.

The chain couples TRBV5-1 to TRBJ2-5; possibly TRBD2 for D (6 bases). The DNA end is more similar to TRBJ2-1, so the J call may be wrong. The CDR3 has 14 residues. Germline-derived CDR1 and CDR2 are SGHRS and YFSETQ. The CDR3, as DNA: TGCGCCAGCAGCTTGAGTAGCGGCTACAATGAGCAGTTCTTC. This gives the protein CASSLSSGYNEQFF.